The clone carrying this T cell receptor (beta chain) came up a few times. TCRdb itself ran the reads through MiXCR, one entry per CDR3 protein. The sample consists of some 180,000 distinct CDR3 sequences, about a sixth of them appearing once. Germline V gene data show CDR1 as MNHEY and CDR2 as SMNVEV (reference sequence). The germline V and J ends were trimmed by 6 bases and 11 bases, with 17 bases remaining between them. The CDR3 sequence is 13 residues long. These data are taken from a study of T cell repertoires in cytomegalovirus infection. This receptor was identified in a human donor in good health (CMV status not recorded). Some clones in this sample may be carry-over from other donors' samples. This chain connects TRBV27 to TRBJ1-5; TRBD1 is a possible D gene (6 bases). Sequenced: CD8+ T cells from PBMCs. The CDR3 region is CASSLARGKAQHF. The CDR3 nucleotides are TGTGCCAGCAGCTTGGCCAGGGGTAAGGCCCAGCATTTT.